The 15 T cell receptor beta chains in this list originate from one sample, sequenced in a study of T cell responses to AZD1222 COVID-19 vaccine. Sequencing used immunoSEQ multiplex PCR; TCRdb keeps in-frame clones, though not all of them. This table holds 200,000 or so clones, around 92% found once. The source was peripheral blood, collected on day 0 of AZD1222 vaccination. Receptors were obtained from an adult in good health.

The CDR3 sequence is CASSMGQGTNQPQHF. The CDR3, as DNA: TGTGCCAGCAGCATGGGACAGGGCACTAATCAGCCCCAGCATTTT. The chain is built from TRBV5-5 and TRBJ1-5; 9 nucleotides line up with TRBD1. The ends lost 4 bases at V and 4 bases at J; junction bases unmatched: 6. CDR3 length: 15 residues. CDR1 is SGHKS and CDR2 is YYEKEE in the germline V gene (reference sequence).

The V gene is TRBV30, the J gene TRBJ2-1, with D unresolved. The CDR3 has 11 residues. Per germline, CDR1 GTSNPN and CDR2 SVGIG (reference sequence). Trimming cost V 5 bases and J 12 bases, with 14 bases left between them. CDR3 nucleotides: TGTGCCTGGGGATACCCTATGGGGCAGTTCTTC. Amino acids: CAWGYPMGQFF.

The genes are TRBV7-2 and TRBJ1-2, with unresolved D. Deletions cut 4 bases from V and 8 bases from J, with 17 bases between. CDR3 length: 14 amino acids. CDR1 SGHTA and CDR2 FQGNSA come from the germline V gene. The CDR3 is CASSSTGLEWGYTF. CDR3 nucleotides: TGTGCCAGCAGCTCGACCGGACTAGAATGGGGCTACACCTTC. Drawing the rest from reference TRBV7-2 and TRBJ1-2, the complete variable domain is GAGVSQSPSNKVTEKGKDVELRCDPISGHTALYWYRQSLGQGLEFLIYFQGNSAPDKSGLPSDRFSAERTGGSVSTLTIQRTQQEDSAVYLCASSSTGLEWGYTFGSGTRLTVV.

The chain uses TRBV18 and TRBJ2-2; 8 bases are a match to TRBD2. The V segment lost 4 bases and the J segment 4 bases; nucleotides outside the gene matches: 14. Germline lookup yields CDR1 KGHSH and CDR2 LQKENI. The CDR3 length is 18 residues. The CDR3 reads CASSLLLGSGRGTGELFF. Here the CDR3 DNA reads TGTGCCAGCTCACTCCTCCTGGGGAGCGGGAGAGGCACCGGGGAGCTGTTTTTT.

This chain connects TRBV2 to TRBJ2-7; either TRBD1 or TRBD2 may fit D (5 bases each). The CDR3 sequence is 15 residues long. V lost 7 bases, J lost 7 bases, and 23 bases lay in between. Germline V gene lookup returns CDR1 SNHLY and CDR2 FYNNEI. The CDR3 DNA reads as TGTGCCAGCAACACCCTTTGGGGGTTTCCAGGGGAGCAGTACGTC. Amino acids: CASNTLWGFPGEQYV.

This chain uses TRBV13 with TRBJ1-1, with D hard to call. The V end was cut by 5 bases, the J end by 1 base, with 8 bases between. Germline-derived CDR1 and CDR2 are PRHDT and FYEKMQ (reference sequence). This CDR3 has 13 residues. The CDR3: CASSTGRNTEAFF. The CDR3 DNA reads TGTGCCAGCAGCACCGGAAGGAACACTGAAGCTTTCTTT.

The J gene is TRBJ1-2, the V gene TRBV6-2 or TRBV6-3; D gene uncertain. Trimming pared 5 bases from V and 1 base from J, leaving 8 bases between. Germline-derived CDR1 and CDR2 are MNHEY and SVGEGT. This CDR3 comprises 13 residues. In nucleotides, the CDR3 is TGTGCCAGCAGTGTAGGCCTTAACTATGGCTACACCTTC. Its protein product is CASSVGLNYGYTF.

This clone is a singleton in its sample. This chain joins TRBV7-9 and TRBJ2-5; TRBD1 is a possible D gene (6 bases). The CDR3 has 15 residues. V was cut by 0 bases and J by 5 bases, with 13 bases left in between. The germline V gene has CDR1 SEHNR and CDR2 FQNEAQ (reference sequence). CDR3 amino acids: CASSLAQGQRETQYF. In nucleotides, the CDR3 is TGTGCCAGCAGCTTAGCACAGGGCCAGCGGGAGACCCAGTACTTC.

The chain employs TRBV7-9 and TRBJ2-7; a weak D match, TRBD2 (5 bases). The V gene lost 5 bases and the J gene lost 2 bases, with 13 bases spanning the gap. CDR3 size: 14 residues. Germline assignment: CDR1 SEHNR and CDR2 FQNEAQ (reference sequence). CDR3 in DNA: TGTGCCAGCAGCCAGCTGAGCGGCCCCTACGAGCAGTACTTC. Encoded protein: CASSQLSGPYEQYF. Variable domain in full (rest from reference TRBV7-9 and TRBJ2-7): DTGVSQNPRHKITKRGQNVTFRCDPISEHNRLYWYRQTLGQGPEFLTYFQNEAQLEKSRLLSDRFSAERPKGSFSTLEIQRTEQGDSAMYLCASSQLSGPYEQYFGPGTRLTVT.

This rearrangement joins TRBV7-6 to TRBJ1-1; D may be TRBD1 (6 bases). Trimming shortened V by 1 base and J by 4 bases, and 16 bases separated the two germline ends. This CDR3 comprises 16 residues. Germline V gives CDR1 SGHVS, CDR2 FNYEAQ. CDR3 residues: CASSLVGAGGGTEAFF. Here the CDR3 DNA reads TGTGCCAGCAGCTTAGTGGGGGCCGGAGGGGGCACTGAAGCTTTCTTT. The whole variable domain, remainder taken from reference TRBV7-6 and TRBJ1-1, is GAGVSQSPRYKVTKRGQDVALRCDPISGHVSLYWYRQALGQGPEFLTYFNYEAQQDKSGLPNDRFSAERPEGSISTLTIQRTEQRDSAMYRCASSLVGAGGGTEAFFGQGTRLTVV.

J is TRBJ2-7 and V is TRBV2; D is tentatively TRBD1 or TRBD2 (5 bases each). The CDR3 covers 15 residues. Per germline, CDR1 SNHLY and CDR2 FYNNEI. Between the trimmed V and J ends, which lost 7 bases and 0 bases, there was a span of 16 bases. CDR3: CASIFGTSFSYEQYF. The CDR3 nucleotides read TGTGCCAGCATCTTCGGGACGTCCTTCTCCTACGAGCAGTACTTC.

The chain is built from TRBV28 and TRBJ1-6; 10 bases map to TRBD1. The CDR3 totals 14 residues. Germline CDR1 reads MDHEN; CDR2 reads SYDVKM. With 5 bases clipped from V and 10 bases from J, the junction kept 5 bases outside the gene matches. The CDR3 DNA sequence: TGTGCCAGCAGTCCCGGACAGGGGGGGTCACCCCTCCACTTT. Amino acid sequence: CASSPGQGGSPLHF.

V and J are TRBV10-3 and TRBJ1-2; D is uncertain. From germline, CDR1 is ENHRY and CDR2 SYGVKD. Between the trimmed V and J ends, which lost 3 bases and 4 bases, there was a span of 3 bases. This CDR3 contains 11 residues. The DNA for the CDR3 is TGTGCCATCAGTGACGGCTATGGCTACACCTTC. Protein: CAISDGYGYTF.

This clone was picked up one time. This chain uses TRBV5-5 with TRBJ1-1; D perhaps matches TRBD1 (5 bases). The CDR3 has 13 residues. Trimming cost V 5 bases and J 4 bases, with 12 bases left between them. Looked up from germline, CDR1 is SGHKS and CDR2 is YYEKEE (reference sequence). The CDR3 coding sequence is TGTGCCAGCAGGACGGACGGGGGCACTGAAGCTTTCTTT. Encoded protein: CASRTDGGTEAFF.

V is TRBV29-1 and J is TRBJ1-2, with 12 bases lining up with TRBD1. The V and J ends lost 6 bases and 8 bases, in that order; junction bases with no gene match: 7. Germline V CDR1 and CDR2: SQVTM, ANQGSEA. The CDR3 has 13 residues. The CDR3 nucleotides read TGCAGCGTCACCGGGACAGGGGGCGAAGGCTACACCTTC. Its protein is CSVTGTGGEGYTF.